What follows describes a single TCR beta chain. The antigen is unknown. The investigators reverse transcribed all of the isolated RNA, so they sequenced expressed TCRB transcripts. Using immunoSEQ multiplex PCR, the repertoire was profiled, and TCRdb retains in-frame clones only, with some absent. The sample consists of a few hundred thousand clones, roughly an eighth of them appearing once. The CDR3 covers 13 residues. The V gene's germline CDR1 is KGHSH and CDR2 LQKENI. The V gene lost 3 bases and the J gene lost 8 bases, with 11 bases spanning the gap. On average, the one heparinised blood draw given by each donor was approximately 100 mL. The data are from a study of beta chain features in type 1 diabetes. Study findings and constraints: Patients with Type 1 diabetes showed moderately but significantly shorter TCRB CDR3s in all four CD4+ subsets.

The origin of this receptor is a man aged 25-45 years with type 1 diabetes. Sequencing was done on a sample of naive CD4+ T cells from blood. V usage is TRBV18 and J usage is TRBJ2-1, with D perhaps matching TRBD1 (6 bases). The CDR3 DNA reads TGTGCCAGCTCACCGGGGGCTGGGGATGAGCAGTTCTTC. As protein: CASSPGAGDEQFF.